The entry that follows covers one TCR beta chain sequence. Antigen: not known. Primers for the PCR totalled 60 Vbeta and 13 Jbeta. Assay used: immunoSEQ multiplex PCR; TCRdb lists only in-frame clones, some missing. The data contain approximately 100,000 clones, approximately 74% of them seen just once; the ten biggest clones take up 1.5% to 2%. From germline, CDR1 is SGHAT and CDR2 FQNNGV. The CDR3 extends over 14 amino acids. With 2 bases clipped from V and 6 bases from J, the junction kept 4 bases outside the gene matches. The record originates from a study of cytomegalovirus exposure and HLA in healthy donors. Study conclusions and caveats: Cytomegalovirus association was listed for about 160 TCR beta chains. Presence/absence analyses supposed approximately even sequencing depth among donors. Most observed TCR sequences were rare, whereas some public TCRs were detected in many donors. HLA restriction was apparent for most CMV-associated TCR beta chains in a later analysis.

The clonotype comes from a woman in her 40s in good health and CMV-seronegative. The J gene is TRBJ2-1, the V gene TRBV11-2, with 7 nucleotides matching TRBD1. The sample taken for sequencing was PBMCs. The CDR3 sequence: CASSLIAGGNEQFF. CDR3 bases: TGTGCCAGCAGCTTAATCGCAGGGGGCAATGAGCAGTTCTTC. Filled out from reference TRBV11-2 and TRBJ2-1, the complete variable domain reads EAGVAQSPRYKIIEKRQSVAFWCNPISGHATLYWYQQILGQGPKLLIQFQNNGVVDDSQLPKDRFSAERLKGVDSTLKIQPAKLEDSAVYLCASSLIAGGNEQFFGPGTRLTVL.